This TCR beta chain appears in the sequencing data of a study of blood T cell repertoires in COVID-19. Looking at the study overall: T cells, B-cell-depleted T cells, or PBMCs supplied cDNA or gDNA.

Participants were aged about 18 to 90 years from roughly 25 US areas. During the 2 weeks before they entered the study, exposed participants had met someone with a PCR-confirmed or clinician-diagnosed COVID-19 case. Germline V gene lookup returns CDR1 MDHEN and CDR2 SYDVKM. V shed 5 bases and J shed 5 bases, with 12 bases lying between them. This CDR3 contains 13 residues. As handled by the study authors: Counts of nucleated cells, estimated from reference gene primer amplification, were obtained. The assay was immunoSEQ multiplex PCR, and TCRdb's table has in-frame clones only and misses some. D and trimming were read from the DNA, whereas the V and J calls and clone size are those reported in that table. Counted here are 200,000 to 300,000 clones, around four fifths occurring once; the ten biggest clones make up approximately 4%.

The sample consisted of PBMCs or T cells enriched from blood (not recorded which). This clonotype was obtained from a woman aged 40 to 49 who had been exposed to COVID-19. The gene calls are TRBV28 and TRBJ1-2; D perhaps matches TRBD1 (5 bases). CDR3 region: CASSLAGNYGYTF. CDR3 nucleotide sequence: TGTGCCAGCAGTCTGGCAGGGAATTATGGCTACACCTTC.